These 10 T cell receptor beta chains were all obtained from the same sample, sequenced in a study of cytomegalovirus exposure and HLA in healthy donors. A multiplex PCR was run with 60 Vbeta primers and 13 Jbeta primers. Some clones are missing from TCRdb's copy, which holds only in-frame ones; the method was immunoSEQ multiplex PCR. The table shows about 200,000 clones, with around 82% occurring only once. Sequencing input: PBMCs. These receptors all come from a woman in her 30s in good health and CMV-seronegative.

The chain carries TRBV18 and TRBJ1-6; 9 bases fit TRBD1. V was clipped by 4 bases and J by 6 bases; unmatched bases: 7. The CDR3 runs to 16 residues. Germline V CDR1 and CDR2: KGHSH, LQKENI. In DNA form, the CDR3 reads TGTGCCAGCTCACGACCCGGGACAGGGATTAATTCACCCCTCCACTTT. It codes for CASSRPGTGINSPLHF. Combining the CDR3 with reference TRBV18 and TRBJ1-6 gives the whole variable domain NAGVMQNPRHLVRRRGQEARLRCSPMKGHSHVYWYRQLPEEGLKFMVYLQKENIIDESGMPKERFSAEFPKEGPSILRIQQVVRGDSAAYFCASSRPGTGINSPLHFGNGTRLTVT.

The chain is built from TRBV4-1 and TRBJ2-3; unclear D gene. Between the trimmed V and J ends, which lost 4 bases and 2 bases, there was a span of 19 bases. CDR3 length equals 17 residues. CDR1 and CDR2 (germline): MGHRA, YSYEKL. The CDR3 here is CASSPPSYYQNTDTQYF. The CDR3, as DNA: TGCGCCAGCAGCCCCCCGAGTTACTACCAGAACACAGATACGCAGTATTTT.

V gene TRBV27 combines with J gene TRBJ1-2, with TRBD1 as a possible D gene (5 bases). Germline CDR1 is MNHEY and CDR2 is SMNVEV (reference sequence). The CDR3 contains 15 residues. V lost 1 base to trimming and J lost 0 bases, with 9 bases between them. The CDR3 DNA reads TGTGCCAGCAGTTTATGGGGCAGGGCTAACTATGGCTACACCTTC. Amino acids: CASSLWGRANYGYTF.

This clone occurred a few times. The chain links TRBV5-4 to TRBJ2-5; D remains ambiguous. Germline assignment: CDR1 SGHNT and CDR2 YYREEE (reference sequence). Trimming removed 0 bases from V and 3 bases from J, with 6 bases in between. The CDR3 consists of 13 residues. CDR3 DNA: TGTGCCAGCAGCTTGGAGCCTGAAGAGACCCAGTACTTC. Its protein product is CASSLEPEETQYF.

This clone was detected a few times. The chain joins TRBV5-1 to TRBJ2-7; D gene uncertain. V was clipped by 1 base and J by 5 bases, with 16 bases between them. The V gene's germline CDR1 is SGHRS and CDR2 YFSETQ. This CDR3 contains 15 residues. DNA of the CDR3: TGCGCCAGCAGCTTGAGTTGGAGCTCCCCCCACGAGCAGTACTTC. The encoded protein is CASSLSWSSPHEQYF.

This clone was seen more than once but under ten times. The CDR3 bases are TGCGCCAGCAGCGGGGAGGGCGGTTTCTACGAGCAGTACTTC. It yields the protein CASSGEGGFYEQYF. The chain is built from TRBV5-1 and TRBJ2-7, with TRBD2 identical over 7 bases. The CDR3 runs to 14 residues. From germline, CDR1 is SGHRS and CDR2 YFSETQ. The junction had 7 bases not matched to a gene; V was cut back by 4 bases and J by 3 bases.

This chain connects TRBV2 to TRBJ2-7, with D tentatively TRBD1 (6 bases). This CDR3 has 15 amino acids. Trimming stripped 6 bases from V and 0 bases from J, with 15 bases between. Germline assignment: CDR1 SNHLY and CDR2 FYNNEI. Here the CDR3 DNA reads TGTGCCAGCAGCGATTGGACAGTGATCTCCTACGAGCAGTACTTC. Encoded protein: CASSDWTVISYEQYF.

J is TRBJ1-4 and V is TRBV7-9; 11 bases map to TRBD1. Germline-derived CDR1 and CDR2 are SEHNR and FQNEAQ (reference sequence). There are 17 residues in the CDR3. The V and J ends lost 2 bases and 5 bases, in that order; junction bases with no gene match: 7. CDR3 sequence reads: CASSLNIGQGANEKLFF. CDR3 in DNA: TGTGCCAGCAGCTTAAATATAGGACAGGGGGCGAATGAAAAACTGTTTTTT.

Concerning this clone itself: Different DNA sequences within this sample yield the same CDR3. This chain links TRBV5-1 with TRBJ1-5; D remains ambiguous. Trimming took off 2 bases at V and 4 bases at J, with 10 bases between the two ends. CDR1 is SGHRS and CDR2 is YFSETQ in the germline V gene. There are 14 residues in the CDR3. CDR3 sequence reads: CASSFDPGNQPQHF. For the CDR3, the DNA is TGCGCCAGCAGCTTTGACCCAGGTAATCAGCCCCAGCATTTT.

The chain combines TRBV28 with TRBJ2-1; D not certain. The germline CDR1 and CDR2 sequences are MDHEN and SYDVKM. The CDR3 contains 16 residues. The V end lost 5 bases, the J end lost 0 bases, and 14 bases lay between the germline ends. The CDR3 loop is CASSPPSESSYNEQFF. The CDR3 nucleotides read TGTGCCAGCAGTCCTCCATCCGAGAGCTCCTACAATGAGCAGTTCTTC.